These 9 T cell receptor beta chains were all obtained from the same sample, sequenced in a study of shared clonotypes between healthy human individuals. TCRdb's copy holds only in-frame clones and misses some; the assay was immunoSEQ multiplex PCR. The data hold some 1.4 million clones, with approximately 96% observed a single time. Sequencing input: naive CD4+ T cells sorted from blood. Specified subset: CD45RA+ positively selected. These receptors came from a man in his thirties or forties in good health.

The rearrangement uses TRBV19 and TRBJ2-5; maybe TRBD2 (5 bases). Trimming stripped 8 bases from V and 5 bases from J, with 18 bases between. Per germline, CDR1 LNHDA and CDR2 SQIVND (reference sequence). CDR3 length: 14 amino acids. The CDR3 region has the DNA TGTGCCAGTGGCGAAGGAGGTTCCATGGAGACCCAGTACTTC. Its translation is CASGEGGSMETQYF.

The rearrangement uses TRBV5-1 and TRBJ2-7; no reliable D call. V was trimmed by 0 bases and J by 3 bases, leaving 10 bases between them. Germline V gene lookup returns CDR1 SGHRS and CDR2 YFSETQ. The CDR3 totals 14 residues. CDR3 coding DNA: TGCGCCAGCAGCTTGGGTGCTAAATACTACGAGCAGTACTTC. The encoded protein is CASSLGAKYYEQYF.

V usage is TRBV6-5 and J usage is TRBJ2-7; 11 bases are a match to TRBD2. The CDR3 is 15 amino acids. Germline lookup yields CDR1 MNHEY and CDR2 SVGAGI. The V and J ends lost 5 bases and 3 bases, in that order; junction bases with no gene match: 6. The CDR3 nucleotides read TGTGCCAGCAGTACCTCTAGCGGGAGGCTCTACGAGCAGTACTTC. Translated, it gives CASSTSSGRLYEQYF.

Of note for this clone: Other DNA sequences in this specimen translate into the identical CDR3. The chain links TRBV2 to TRBJ1-5; tentatively, D is TRBD1 (6 bases). V shed 6 bases and J shed 0 bases, with 12 bases lying between them. The V gene's germline CDR1 is SNHLY and CDR2 FYNNEI. This CDR3 contains 15 residues. The CDR3 here is CASSEQGPSNQPQHF. CDR3 coding DNA: TGTGCCAGCAGCGAACAGGGCCCTAGCAATCAGCCCCAGCATTTT.

The V call is TRBV5-5, the J call TRBJ2-2; 15 bases fit TRBD2. The V and J ends lost 4 bases and 7 bases, in that order; junction bases with no gene match: 5. The germline gives CDR1 SGHKS, CDR2 YYEKEE (reference sequence). The CDR3 sequence is 16 residues long. The CDR3 DNA reads as TGTGCCAGCAGCCGGACTAGCGGGAGGGCCGGCGGGGAGCTGTTTTTT. Translating gives CASSRTSGRAGGELFF.

This chain joins TRBV27 and TRBJ1-3; weak D call: TRBD1 (6 bases). The length of the CDR3 is 17 residues. The germline V and J ends were trimmed by 3 bases and 4 bases, with 19 bases remaining between them. The germline CDR1 and CDR2 sequences are MNHEY and SMNVEV (reference sequence). As DNA, the CDR3 is TGTGCCAGCAGTTTGAGATCGGGACACTTCGGCGGAAACACCATATATTTT. This sequence encodes CASSLRSGHFGGNTIYF.

The chain couples TRBV18 to TRBJ2-7, with 9 bases identical to TRBD1. In germline, CDR1 is KGHSH, CDR2 LQKENI. This CDR3 contains 14 residues. V lost 0 bases, J lost 4 bases, and 1 base stayed unmatched. The CDR3 sequence is CASSPPGTGYEQYF. Written as DNA, the CDR3 is TGTGCCAGCTCACCACCCGGGACAGGGTACGAGCAGTACTTC.

This chain joins TRBV2 and TRBJ2-2, with TRBD2 matching over 9 bases. J lost 7 bases, V lost 5 bases, and 5 bases had no gene match. The CDR3 has 14 amino acids. CDR1 SNHLY and CDR2 FYNNEI come from the germline V gene. The CDR3 loop reads CASSFVAGDGELFF. The CDR3 DNA is TGTGCCAGCAGTTTTGTAGCGGGGGACGGGGAGCTGTTTTTT.

The CDR3 region has the DNA TGTGCCAGCAGCCACGGCTCAGGGGCAGTAGAAGCTTTCTTT. Translating gives CASSHGSGAVEAFF. The chain carries TRBV7-8 and TRBJ1-1; TRBD1 might be the D (6 bases). Germline CDR1 is SGHVS and CDR2 is FQNEAQ. The CDR3 runs to 14 residues. Trimming took off 5 bases at V and 8 bases at J, with 18 bases between the two ends.